The clone carrying this TCR beta chain was observed many times. Its target is not known. The record originates from a study of CD8+CD57+ T cells in acquired aplastic anemia. CDR3 and TCR beta VDJ profiling relied on a genomic DNA template. MiXCR, run by TCRdb on the reads, gives a single entry per CDR3 protein. This table holds 250,000 or so distinct CDR3 sequences, approximately 50% found once. Flow cytometry had shown expanded CD8+CD57+ cells in the patients chosen for sequencing. The CDR3 sequence is 13 residues long. Trimming pared 7 bases from V and 7 bases from J, leaving 18 bases between. Germline assignment: CDR1 SGHDT and CDR2 YYEEEE. Findings of the study overall: The same twenty-nine CD8+ CDR3 sequences occurred in patients and in controls.

The sample taken for sequencing was sorted CD4+, CD8+, or CD8+CD57+ T cells (not recorded which) from PBMCs. The TCR originated in a human donor with aplastic anemia. The rearrangement joins TRBV5-6 to TRBJ2-7, with unresolved D. The CDR3 sequence is CASYGRPQWEQYF. In DNA form, the CDR3 reads TGTGCCAGCTACGGAAGGCCACAATGGGAGCAGTACTTC.